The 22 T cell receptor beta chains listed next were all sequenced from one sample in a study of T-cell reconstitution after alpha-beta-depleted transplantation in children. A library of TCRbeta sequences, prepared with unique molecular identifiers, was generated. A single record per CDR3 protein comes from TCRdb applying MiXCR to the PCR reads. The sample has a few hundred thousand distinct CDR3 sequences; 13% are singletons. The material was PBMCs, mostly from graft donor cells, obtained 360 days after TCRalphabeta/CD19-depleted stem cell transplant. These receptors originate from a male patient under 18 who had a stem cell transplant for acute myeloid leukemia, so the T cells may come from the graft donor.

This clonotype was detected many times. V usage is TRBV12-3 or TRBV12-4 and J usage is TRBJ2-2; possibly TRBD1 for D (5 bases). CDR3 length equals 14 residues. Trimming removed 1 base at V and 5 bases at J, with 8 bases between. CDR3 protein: CASSLEGNTGELFF. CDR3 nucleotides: TGTGCCAGCAGTTTAGAGGGGAATACCGGGGAGCTGTTTTTT.

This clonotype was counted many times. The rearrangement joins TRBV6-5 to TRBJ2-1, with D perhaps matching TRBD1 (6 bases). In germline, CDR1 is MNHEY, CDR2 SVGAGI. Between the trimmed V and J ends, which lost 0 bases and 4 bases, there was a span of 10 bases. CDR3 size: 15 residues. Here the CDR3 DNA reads TGTGCCAGCAGTTACTCAGGGGGAAGGTACAATGAGCAGTTCTTC. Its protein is CASSYSGGRYNEQFF.

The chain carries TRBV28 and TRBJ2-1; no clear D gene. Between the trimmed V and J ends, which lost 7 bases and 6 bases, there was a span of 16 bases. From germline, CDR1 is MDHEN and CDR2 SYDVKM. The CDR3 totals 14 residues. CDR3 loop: CASTLTPPSNEQFF. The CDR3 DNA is TGTGCCAGCACCCTGACCCCACCGAGCAATGAGCAGTTCTTC.

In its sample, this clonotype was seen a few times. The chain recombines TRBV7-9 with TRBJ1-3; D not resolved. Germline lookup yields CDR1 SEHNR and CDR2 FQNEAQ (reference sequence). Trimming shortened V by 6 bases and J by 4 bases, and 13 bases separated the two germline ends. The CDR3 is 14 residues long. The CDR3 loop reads CASSTRTLGNTIYF. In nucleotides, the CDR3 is TGTGCCAGCAGTACCCGGACCCTAGGAAACACCATATATTTT.

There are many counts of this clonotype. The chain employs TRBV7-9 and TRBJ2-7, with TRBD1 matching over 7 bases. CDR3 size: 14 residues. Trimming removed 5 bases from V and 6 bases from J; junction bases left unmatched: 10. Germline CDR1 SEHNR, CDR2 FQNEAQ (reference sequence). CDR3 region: CASSPTGIPGEQYF. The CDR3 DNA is TGTGCCAGCAGCCCGACAGGGATTCCGGGCGAGCAGTACTTC.

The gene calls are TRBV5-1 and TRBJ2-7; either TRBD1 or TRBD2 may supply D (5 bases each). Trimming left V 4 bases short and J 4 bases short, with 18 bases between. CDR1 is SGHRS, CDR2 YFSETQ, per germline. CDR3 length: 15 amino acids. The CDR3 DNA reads TGCGCCAGCAGCCGCCGGGACGGGGTGAAGTACGAGCAGTACTTC. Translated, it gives CASSRRDGVKYEQYF.

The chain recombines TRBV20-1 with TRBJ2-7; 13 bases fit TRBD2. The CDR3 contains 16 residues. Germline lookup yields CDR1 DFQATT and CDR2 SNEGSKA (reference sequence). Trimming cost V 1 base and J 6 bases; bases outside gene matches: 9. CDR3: CSARAAGTSGKLEQYF. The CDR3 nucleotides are TGCAGTGCTAGAGCCGCCGGGACTAGCGGGAAACTCGAGCAGTACTTC.

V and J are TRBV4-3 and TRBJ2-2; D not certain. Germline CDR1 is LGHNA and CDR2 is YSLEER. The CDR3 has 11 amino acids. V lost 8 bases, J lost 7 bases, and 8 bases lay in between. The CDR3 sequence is CASLGVGELFF. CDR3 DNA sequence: TGCGCCAGCCTTGGGGTCGGGGAGCTGTTTTTT.

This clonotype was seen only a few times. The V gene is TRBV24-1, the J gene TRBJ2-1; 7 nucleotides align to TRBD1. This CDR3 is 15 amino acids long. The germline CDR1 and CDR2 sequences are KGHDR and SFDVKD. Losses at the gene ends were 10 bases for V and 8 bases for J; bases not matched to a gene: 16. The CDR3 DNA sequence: TGTGCCACAACAAATTACAGGGGCCGGCGGGATGAGCAGTTCTTC. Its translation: CATTNYRGRRDEQFF.

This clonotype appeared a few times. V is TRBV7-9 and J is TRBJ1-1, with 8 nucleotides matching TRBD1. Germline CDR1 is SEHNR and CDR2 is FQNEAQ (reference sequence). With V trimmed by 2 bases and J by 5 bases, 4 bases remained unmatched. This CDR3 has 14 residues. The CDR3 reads CASSLPGGRTEAFF. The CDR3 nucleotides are TGTGCCAGCAGCTTACCAGGGGGCAGGACTGAAGCTTTCTTT.

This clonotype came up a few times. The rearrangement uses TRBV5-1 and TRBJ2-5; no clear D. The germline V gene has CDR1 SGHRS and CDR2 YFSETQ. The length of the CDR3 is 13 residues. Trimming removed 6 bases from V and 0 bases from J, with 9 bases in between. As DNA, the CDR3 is TGCGCCAGCACCCTCTGGGACCAAGAGACCCAGTACTTC. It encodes CASTLWDQETQYF.

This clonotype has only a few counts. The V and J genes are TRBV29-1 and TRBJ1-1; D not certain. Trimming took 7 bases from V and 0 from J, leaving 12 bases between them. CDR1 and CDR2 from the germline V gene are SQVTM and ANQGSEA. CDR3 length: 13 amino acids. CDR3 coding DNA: TGCAGCGCCCAGACGGGAATGAACACTGAAGCTTTCTTT. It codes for CSAQTGMNTEAFF. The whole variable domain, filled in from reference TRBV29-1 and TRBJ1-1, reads SAVISQKPSRDICQRGTSLTIQCQVDSQVTMMFWYRQQPGQSLTLIATANQGSEATYESGFVIDKFPISRPNLTFSTLTVSNMSPEDSSIYLCSAQTGMNTEAFFGQGTRLTVV.

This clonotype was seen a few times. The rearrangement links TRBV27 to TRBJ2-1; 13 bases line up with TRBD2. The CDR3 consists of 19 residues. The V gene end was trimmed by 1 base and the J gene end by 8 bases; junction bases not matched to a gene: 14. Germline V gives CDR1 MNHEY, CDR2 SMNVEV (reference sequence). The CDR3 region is CASSLLGGTTSGRIDEQFF. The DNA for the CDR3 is TGTGCCAGCAGTTTATTGGGAGGGACGACTAGCGGGAGGATCGATGAGCAGTTCTTC.

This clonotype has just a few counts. Here the CDR3 reads CASSLRASPFANTGELFF. The CDR3 DNA reads TGTGCCAGCAGCTTAAGGGCCTCCCCCTTCGCGAACACCGGGGAGCTGTTTTTT. The chain is built from TRBV11-3 and TRBJ2-2; D gene ambiguous. Germline-derived CDR1 and CDR2 are SGHNT and YENEEA. This CDR3 comprises 18 residues. The V gene lost 2 bases and the J gene lost 0 bases, with 16 bases spanning the gap.

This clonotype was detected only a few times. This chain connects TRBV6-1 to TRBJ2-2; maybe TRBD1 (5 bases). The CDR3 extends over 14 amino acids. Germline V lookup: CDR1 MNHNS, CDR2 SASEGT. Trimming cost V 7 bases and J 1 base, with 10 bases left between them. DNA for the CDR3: TGTGCCAGCATGGGGCCTATGAACACCGGGGAGCTGTTTTTT. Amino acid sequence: CASMGPMNTGELFF.

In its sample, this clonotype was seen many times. CDR3 region: CASSAEVSNQPQHF. Here the CDR3 DNA reads TGTGCCAGCAGCGCTGAGGTGAGCAATCAGCCCCAGCATTTT. The chain couples TRBV7-9 to TRBJ1-5; D ambiguous. V was cut by 5 bases and J by 1 base, with 9 bases left in between. This CDR3 is 14 amino acids long. From germline, CDR1 is SEHNR and CDR2 FQNEAQ (reference sequence).

In DNA form, the CDR3 reads TGTGCCAGCAGCTTAGGCCCCCTGGGACAGGGGATCCACGAGCAGTACTTC. Amino acid sequence: CASSLGPLGQGIHEQYF. The J gene is TRBJ2-7, the V gene TRBV7-8; 10 nucleotides line up with TRBD1. The CDR3 has 17 amino acids. J was trimmed by 5 bases and V by 1 base; bases with no gene match: 11. Germline V gene sequence: CDR1 SGHVS, CDR2 FQNEAQ.

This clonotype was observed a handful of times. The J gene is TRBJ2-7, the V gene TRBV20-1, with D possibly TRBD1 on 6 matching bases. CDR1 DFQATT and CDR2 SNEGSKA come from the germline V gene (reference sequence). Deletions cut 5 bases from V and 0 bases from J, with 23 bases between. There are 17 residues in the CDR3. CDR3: CSALKFAGETSSYEQYF. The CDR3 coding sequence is TGCAGTGCTCTAAAATTCGCAGGGGAAACGAGCTCCTACGAGCAGTACTTC.

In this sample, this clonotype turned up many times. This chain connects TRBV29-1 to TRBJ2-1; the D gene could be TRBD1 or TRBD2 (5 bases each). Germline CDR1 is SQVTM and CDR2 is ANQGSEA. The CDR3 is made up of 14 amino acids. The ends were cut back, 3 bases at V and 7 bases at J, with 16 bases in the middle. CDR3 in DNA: TGCAGCGTTGACCCACGGACTGGACAAAATGAGCAGTTCTTC. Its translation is CSVDPRTGQNEQFF.

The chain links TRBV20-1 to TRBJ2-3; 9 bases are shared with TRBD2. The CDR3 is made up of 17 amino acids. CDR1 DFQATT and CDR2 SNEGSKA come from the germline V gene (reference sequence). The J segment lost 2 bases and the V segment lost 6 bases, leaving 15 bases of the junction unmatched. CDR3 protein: CSAPRRGRADFTDTQYF. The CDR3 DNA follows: TGCAGTGCCCCTCGACGCGGGAGGGCCGATTTCACAGATACGCAGTATTTT.

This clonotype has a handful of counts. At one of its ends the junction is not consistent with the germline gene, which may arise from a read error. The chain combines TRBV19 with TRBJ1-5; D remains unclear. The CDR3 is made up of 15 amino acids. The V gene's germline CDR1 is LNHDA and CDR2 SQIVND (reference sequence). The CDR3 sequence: CASSKGRISHQPQHF. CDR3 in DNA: TGTGCCAGTAGTAAAGGACGGATTAGCCATCAGCCCCAGCATTTT.

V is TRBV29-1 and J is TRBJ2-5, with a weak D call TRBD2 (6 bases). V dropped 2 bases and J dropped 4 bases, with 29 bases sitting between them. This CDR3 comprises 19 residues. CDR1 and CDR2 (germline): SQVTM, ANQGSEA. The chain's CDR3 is CSVENLKIGRLGERETQYF. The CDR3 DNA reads TGCAGCGTTGAAAATCTAAAGATCGGGAGACTCGGGGAGAGAGAGACCCAGTACTTC.